The 24 T cell receptor beta chains reported below all come from one sample, sequenced in a study of blood T cell repertoires in COVID-19. Method: immunoSEQ multiplex PCR; TCRdb's copy keeps in-frame clones and lacks some. The sample has 200,000 to 250,000 clones, about 86% seen once. The sample comprised peripheral blood. These receptors came from a woman in her twenties or thirties who had recovered from COVID-19.

This chain connects TRBV5-4 to TRBJ1-3; tentatively, D is TRBD1 (5 bases). Germline CDR1 reads SGHNT; CDR2 reads YYREEE (reference sequence). The CDR3 covers 14 residues. Deletions cut 3 bases from V and 1 base from J, with 8 bases between. This CDR3 reads CASSWQGSGNTIYF. The CDR3 DNA follows: TGTGCCAGCAGCTGGCAGGGTTCTGGAAACACCATATATTTT.

The rearrangement links TRBV2 to TRBJ1-2; 9 bases agree with TRBD1. J gave up 4 bases and V 6 bases, and 3 bases lay outside the gene matches. The germline V gene encodes CDR1 SNHLY and CDR2 FYNNEI. CDR3 length equals 13 residues. The CDR3 sequence: CASRTGGGYGYTF. CDR3 nucleotides: TGTGCCAGCAGAACAGGGGGCGGCTATGGCTACACCTTC. Together with reference TRBV2 and TRBJ1-2, the CDR3 gives the full variable domain: EPEVTQTPSHQVTQMGQEVILRCVPISNHLYFYWYRQILGQKVEFLVSFYNNEISEKSEIFDDQFSVERPDGSNFTLKIRSTKLEDSAMYFCASRTGGGYGYTFGSGTRLTVV.

The rearrangement links TRBV5-1 to TRBJ2-2, with a weak D call TRBD1 (5 bases). The CDR3 covers 15 residues. Deletions cut 4 bases from V and 0 bases from J, with 10 bases between. Looked up from germline, CDR1 is SGHRS and CDR2 is YFSETQ. CDR3: CASSLGATNTGELFF. CDR3 coding DNA: TGCGCCAGCAGCCTAGGGGCTACGAACACCGGGGAGCTGTTTTTT.

The chain couples TRBV2 to TRBJ2-7; D gene unclear. Trimming took off 6 bases at V and 6 bases at J, with 12 bases between the two ends. CDR1 and CDR2 (germline): SNHLY, FYNNEI. This CDR3 spans 12 amino acids. CDR3 residues: CASRTDTAEQYF. The CDR3 bases are TGTGCCAGCAGAACCGACACTGCCGAGCAGTACTTC.

The genes are TRBV19 and TRBJ1-5; 10 positions agree with TRBD1. CDR1 LNHDA and CDR2 SQIVND come from the germline V gene (reference sequence). Trimming removed 5 bases from V and 5 bases from J; junction bases left unmatched: 6. There are 15 residues in the CDR3. The DNA for the CDR3 is TGTGCCAGTAGTCCGACGGGACAGGGGCATCAGCCCCAGCATTTT. Amino acids: CASSPTGQGHQPQHF.

The chain uses TRBV18 and TRBJ1-1; the match to TRBD1 covers 7 bases. V lost 0 bases and J lost 3; bases outside the gene matches: 4. The CDR3 has 15 residues. Germline CDR1 reads KGHSH; CDR2 reads LQKENI. As DNA, the CDR3 is TGTGCCAGCTCACCACCTTCCAGGGGGTACACTGAAGCTTTCTTT. This encodes CASSPPSRGYTEAFF.

This clone was recorded only once. The V gene is TRBV27, the J gene TRBJ2-1; possible D gene TRBD2, 5 bases. The length of the CDR3 is 14 residues. The V gene lost 5 bases and the J gene lost 9 bases, with 17 bases spanning the gap. Germline CDR1 and CDR2: MNHEY and SMNVEV (reference sequence). CDR3 sequence (DNA): TGTGCCAGCAGTCTAACTAGTCTTGGGTCTGAGCAGTTCTTC. This codes for CASSLTSLGSEQFF.

The genes are TRBV6-2 or TRBV6-3 and TRBJ2-5; 7 bases fit TRBD2. V trimming: 4 bases; J trimming: 4 bases; junction bases outside the gene matches: 9. The CDR3 spans 15 residues. Germline loops: CDR1 MNHEY, CDR2 SVGEGT. This CDR3 is CASSLPRLALETQYF. CDR3 DNA sequence: TGTGCCAGCAGTTTACCCCGACTAGCTCTAGAGACCCAGTACTTC.

The chain employs TRBV5-4 and TRBJ2-3, with 7 bases aligning to TRBD2. The V gene end was trimmed by 4 bases and the J gene end by 1 base; junction bases not matched to a gene: 6. CDR3 size: 15 residues. Germline V gene data show CDR1 as SGHNT and CDR2 as YYREEE (reference sequence). CDR3 in amino acids: CASSGDYQGTDTQYF. Written as DNA, the CDR3 is TGTGCCAGCAGCGGGGACTATCAGGGCACAGATACGCAGTATTTT. Complete variable domain (other parts from reference TRBV5-4 and TRBJ2-3): ETGVTQSPTHLIKTRGQQVTLRCSSQSGHNTVSWYQQALGQGPQFIFQYYREEENGRGNFPPRFSGLQFPNYSSELNVNALELDDSALYLCASSGDYQGTDTQYFGPGTRLTVL.

The chain recombines TRBV5-6 with TRBJ1-2; 8 bases match TRBD1. V dropped 4 bases and J dropped 2; count of bases not matched to a gene: 7. The CDR3 covers 15 residues. Germline lookup yields CDR1 SGHDT and CDR2 YYEEEE. In DNA form, the CDR3 reads TGTGCCAGCAGCCCCAAGACAGGGGTAAACTATGGCTACACCTTC. This encodes CASSPKTGVNYGYTF. Combining the CDR3 with reference TRBV5-6 and TRBJ1-2 gives the whole variable domain DAGVTQSPTHLIKTRGQQVTLRCSPKSGHDTVSWYQQALGQGPQFIFQYYEEEERQRGNFPDRFSGHQFPNYSSELNVNALLLGDSALYLCASSPKTGVNYGYTFGSGTRLTVV.

The chain combines TRBV27 with TRBJ1-1; a possible D gene is TRBD1 (5 bases). Germline CDR1 MNHEY, CDR2 SMNVEV (reference sequence). The CDR3 is 14 amino acids. V shed 5 bases and J shed 3 bases, with 13 bases lying between them. CDR3 region: CASSREIRDTEAFF. In nucleotides, the CDR3 is TGTGCCAGCAGTCGGGAGATCAGGGACACTGAAGCTTTCTTT.

The J gene is TRBJ2-1, the V gene TRBV6-5; 11 bases are shared with TRBD2. CDR1 and CDR2 (germline): MNHEY, SVGAGI. This CDR3 is built from 14 residues. Trimming cost V 6 bases and J 4 bases; bases outside gene matches: 2. The CDR3 spells CASRTSGAYNEQFF. The DNA of the CDR3 is TGTGCCAGCAGGACTAGCGGGGCATACAATGAGCAGTTCTTC.

V and J are TRBV10-3 and TRBJ2-7; TRBD2 might be the D (6 bases). This CDR3 is built from 14 residues. From germline, CDR1 is ENHRY and CDR2 SYGVKD. V gave up 6 bases and J gave up 0 bases, with 12 bases separating them. DNA of the CDR3: TGTGCCATCAGGTATTCTAGCGACTCCTACGAGCAGTACTTC. Its translation is CAIRYSSDSYEQYF.

This chain links TRBV2 with TRBJ2-1, with TRBD2 matching 13 bases. Germline CDR1 and CDR2: SNHLY and FYNNEI. The CDR3 has 17 amino acids. V lost 0 bases and J lost 6; bases outside the gene matches: 5. The CDR3 loop is CASSEARTSGGGNEQFF. Here the CDR3 DNA reads TGTGCCAGCAGTGAAGCCCGGACTAGCGGGGGTGGCAATGAGCAGTTCTTC. The variable domain in full, completed from reference TRBV2 and TRBJ2-1, reads EPEVTQTPSHQVTQMGQEVILRCVPISNHLYFYWYRQILGQKVEFLVSFYNNEISEKSEIFDDQFSVERPDGSNFTLKIRSTKLEDSAMYFCASSEARTSGGGNEQFFGPGTRLTVL.

V and J are TRBV9 and TRBJ2-3, with D possibly being TRBD1 (5 bases). From germline, CDR1 is SGDLS and CDR2 YYNGEE. CDR3 size: 14 residues. Trimming took off 3 bases at V and 2 bases at J, with 10 bases between the two ends. DNA for the CDR3: TGTGCCAGCAGCGGATACAGGAACACAGATACGCAGTATTTT. Translated: CASSGYRNTDTQYF.

J is TRBJ1-2 and V is TRBV20-1; D gene ambiguous. Looked up from germline, CDR1 is DFQATT and CDR2 is SNEGSKA (reference sequence). The ends were cut back, 8 bases at V and 4 bases at J, with 11 bases in the middle. This CDR3 comprises 11 residues. The CDR3 protein is CSSSRGYGYTF. DNA of the CDR3: TGCAGTTCCTCCCGGGGCTATGGCTACACCTTC.

This sequence joins TRBV5-4 and TRBJ1-6, with TRBD1 matching over 8 bases. CDR1 is SGHNT and CDR2 is YYREEE in the germline V gene (reference sequence). This CDR3 spans 14 amino acids. Trimming took 4 bases from V and 7 from J; bases not matched to a gene: 4. CDR3 DNA: TGTGCCAGCAGCCTGGACAGGGTAAATTCACCCCTCCACTTT. Its translation is CASSLDRVNSPLHF.

The rearrangement uses TRBV14 and TRBJ2-7, with a weak D call TRBD2 (6 bases). Per germline, CDR1 SGHDN and CDR2 FVKESK. Trimming took off 4 bases at V and 4 bases at J, with 14 bases between the two ends. The CDR3 contains 14 residues. The CDR3, as DNA: TGTGCCAGCAGCCGTCGGGGGACCCTTTACGAGCAGTACTTC. It is translated as CASSRRGTLYEQYF.

The chain links TRBV6-2 or TRBV6-3 to TRBJ2-5; D might be TRBD1 (5 bases). Germline V gene lookup returns CDR1 MNHEY and CDR2 SVGEGT. This CDR3 region has 14 residues. V lost 2 bases and J 5 bases, leaving 12 bases between the germline ends. CDR3 protein: CASSYQDSWETQYF. CDR3 DNA sequence: TGTGCCAGCAGTTACCAAGACAGTTGGGAGACCCAGTACTTC.

The V call is TRBV4-1, the J call TRBJ2-3; 12 positions match TRBD2. The CDR3 contains 18 residues. V was clipped by 1 base and J by 0 bases; unmatched bases: 5. CDR1 is MGHRA and CDR2 is YSYEKL in the germline V gene. CDR3 region: CASSQGLAGVLSTDTQYF. The CDR3 nucleotides are TGCGCCAGCAGCCAAGGACTAGCGGGAGTACTAAGCACAGATACGCAGTATTTT.

This chain connects TRBV19 to TRBJ2-7, with D maybe TRBD1 (6 bases). The CDR3 contains 15 residues. V was pared by 8 bases and J by 0 bases, with 17 bases between. Germline V gene lookup returns CDR1 LNHDA and CDR2 SQIVND (reference sequence). CDR3 bases: TGTGCCAGTGCCCGATCCCGGGACAACTCCTACGAGCAGTACTTC. Translating gives CASARSRDNSYEQYF.

CDR3 residues: CASSPGTAAVRYGYTF. DNA of the CDR3: TGTGCCAGCAGTCCCGGGACAGCCGCGGTTCGATATGGCTACACCTTC. The rearrangement uses TRBV27 and TRBJ1-2, with 7 bases that match TRBD1. The V gene's germline CDR1 is MNHEY and CDR2 SMNVEV (reference sequence). V lost 5 bases to trimming and J lost 5 bases; unmatched junction nucleotides: 14. CDR3 length equals 16 residues.

This chain uses TRBV4-1 with TRBJ1-2; D is undetermined. The V end lost 3 bases, the J end lost 7 bases, and 18 bases lay between the germline ends. The CDR3 is made up of 15 amino acids. In germline, CDR1 is MGHRA, CDR2 YSYEKL. CDR3 sequence reads: CASSHGESRLGGYTF. The CDR3 bases are TGCGCCAGCAGCCACGGGGAGAGTCGGCTTGGTGGCTACACCTTC.

The rearrangement uses TRBV6-5 and TRBJ2-7, with D possibly matching TRBD1 (5 bases). Trimming removed 11 bases from V and 2 bases from J, with 16 bases in between. The CDR3 spans 13 residues. In germline, CDR1 is MNHEY, CDR2 SVGAGI. CDR3 region: CAVGQGPTYEQYF. The CDR3 DNA reads as TGTGCCGTGGGCCAGGGCCCGACCTACGAGCAGTACTTC.